The text below deals with one T cell receptor (beta chain). Using a J-beta primer mix together with a sample-barcoded 5' primer, a second PCR was run for about 6 to 12 cycles. One entry per CDR3 protein, called by TCRdb with MiXCR from the 5' RACE reads. Of hundreds of thousands of distinct CDR3 sequences in the sample, roughly 35% were seen once. The data were taken from a study of blood T cells in healthy people across ages. Sequences were obtained from blood. The receptor comes from a man younger than 35 in good health.

The CDR3 reads CSVGQREKGTDTQYF. CDR3 in DNA: TGCAGCGTTGGACAGCGGGAGAAAGGCACAGATACGCAGTATTTT. This chain uses TRBV29-1 with TRBJ2-3; 8 positions match TRBD2. CDR1 is SQVTM, CDR2 ANQGSEA, per germline. The CDR3 is made up of 15 amino acids. Losses at the gene ends were 4 bases for V and 1 base for J; bases not matched to a gene: 7.